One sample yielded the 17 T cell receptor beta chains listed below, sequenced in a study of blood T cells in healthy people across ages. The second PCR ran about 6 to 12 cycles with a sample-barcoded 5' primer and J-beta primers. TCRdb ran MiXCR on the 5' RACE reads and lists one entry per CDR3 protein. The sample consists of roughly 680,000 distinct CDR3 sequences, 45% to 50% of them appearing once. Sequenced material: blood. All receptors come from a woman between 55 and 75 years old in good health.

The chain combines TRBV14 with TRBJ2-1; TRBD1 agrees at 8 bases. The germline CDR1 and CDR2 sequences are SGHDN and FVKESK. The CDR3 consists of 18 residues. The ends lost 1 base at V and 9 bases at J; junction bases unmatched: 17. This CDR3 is CASSQVVGRGQGLFEQFF. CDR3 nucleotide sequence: TGTGCCAGCAGCCAAGTCGTTGGTAGAGGACAGGGTCTCTTTGAGCAGTTCTTC.

The CDR3 sequence: CSVEGGRNSYEQYF. CDR3 bases: TGCAGCGTTGAAGGCGGGAGGAACTCCTACGAGCAGTACTTC. The chain combines TRBV29-1 with TRBJ2-7, with 8 bases matching TRBD2. The germline V gene has CDR1 SQVTM and CDR2 ANQGSEA. The CDR3 has 14 amino acids. J was trimmed by 0 bases and V by 1 base; bases with no gene match: 2.

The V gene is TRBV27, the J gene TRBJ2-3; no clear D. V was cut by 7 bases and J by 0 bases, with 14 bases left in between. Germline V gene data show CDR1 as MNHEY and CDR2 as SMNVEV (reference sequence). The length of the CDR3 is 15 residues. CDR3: CASTGWTESTDTQYF. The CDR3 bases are TGTGCCAGCACGGGTTGGACGGAGAGCACAGATACGCAGTATTTT.

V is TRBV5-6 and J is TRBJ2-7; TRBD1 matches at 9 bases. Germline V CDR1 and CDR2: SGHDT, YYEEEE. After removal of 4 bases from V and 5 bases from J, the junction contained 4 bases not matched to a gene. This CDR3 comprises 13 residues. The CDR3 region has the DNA TGTGCCAGCAGCAGCTGGGACAGGGACGAGCAGTACTTC. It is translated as CASSSWDRDEQYF.

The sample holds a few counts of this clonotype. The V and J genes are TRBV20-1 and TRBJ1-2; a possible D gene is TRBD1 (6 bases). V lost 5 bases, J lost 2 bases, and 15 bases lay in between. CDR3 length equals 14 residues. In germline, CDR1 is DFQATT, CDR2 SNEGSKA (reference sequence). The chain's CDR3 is CSASRGAVNYGYTF. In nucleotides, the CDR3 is TGCAGTGCTTCAAGGGGGGCGGTGAACTATGGCTACACCTTC.

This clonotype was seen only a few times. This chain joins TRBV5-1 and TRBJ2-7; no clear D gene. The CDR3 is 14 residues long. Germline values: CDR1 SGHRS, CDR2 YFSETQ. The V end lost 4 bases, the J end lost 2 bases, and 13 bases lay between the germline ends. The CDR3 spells CASSQDNPPYEQYF. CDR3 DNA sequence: TGCGCCAGCAGCCAAGACAACCCTCCCTACGAGCAGTACTTC.

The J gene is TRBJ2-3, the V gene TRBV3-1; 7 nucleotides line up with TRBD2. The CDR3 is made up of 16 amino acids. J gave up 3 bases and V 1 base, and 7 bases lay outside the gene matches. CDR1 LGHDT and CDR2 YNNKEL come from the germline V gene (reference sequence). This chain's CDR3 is CASSQARRGGTDTQYF. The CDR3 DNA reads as TGTGCCAGCAGCCAAGCCCGACGCGGGGGAACAGATACGCAGTATTTT.

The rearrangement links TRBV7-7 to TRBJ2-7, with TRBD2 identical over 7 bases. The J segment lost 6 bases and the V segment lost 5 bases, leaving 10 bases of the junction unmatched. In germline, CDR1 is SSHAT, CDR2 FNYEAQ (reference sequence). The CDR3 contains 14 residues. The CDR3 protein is CASSPSGTSGEQYF. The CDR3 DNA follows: TGTGCCAGCAGCCCCAGCGGGACGAGCGGCGAGCAGTACTTC.

CDR3 sequence (DNA): TGTGCCAGCAGCCTGACTAGCGGGAGGGTTGGGTACAATGAGCAGTTCTTC. Translated, it gives CASSLTSGRVGYNEQFF. The chain couples TRBV7-9 to TRBJ2-1; TRBD2 aligns across 14 bases. The CDR3 runs 17 residues. V trimming: 5 bases; J trimming: 4 bases; junction bases outside the gene matches: 7. Germline CDR1 reads SEHNR; CDR2 reads FQNEAQ (reference sequence).

CDR3: CASKVWGNTEAFF. The CDR3 nucleotides are TGTGCCAGCAAAGTCTGGGGGAACACTGAAGCTTTCTTT. The rearrangement links TRBV7-2 to TRBJ1-1, with D unresolved. Germline lookup yields CDR1 SGHTA and CDR2 FQGNSA. Trimming removed 7 bases from V and 1 base from J, with 10 bases in between. CDR3 length: 13 residues. Full variable domain (outside the CDR3, taken from reference TRBV7-2 and TRBJ1-1): GAGVSQSPSNKVTEKGKDVELRCDPISGHTALYWYRQSLGQGLEFLIYFQGNSAPDKSGLPSDRFSAERTGGSVSTLTIQRTQQEDSAVYLCASKVWGNTEAFFGQGTRLTVV.

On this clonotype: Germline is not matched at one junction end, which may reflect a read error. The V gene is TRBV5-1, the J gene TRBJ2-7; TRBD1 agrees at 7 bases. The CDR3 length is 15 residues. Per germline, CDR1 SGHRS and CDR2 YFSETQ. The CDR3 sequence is CASSSGTALSYKQYF. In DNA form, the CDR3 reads TGCGCCAGCAGCTCCGGGACAGCCCTGTCCTACAAGCAGTACTTC.

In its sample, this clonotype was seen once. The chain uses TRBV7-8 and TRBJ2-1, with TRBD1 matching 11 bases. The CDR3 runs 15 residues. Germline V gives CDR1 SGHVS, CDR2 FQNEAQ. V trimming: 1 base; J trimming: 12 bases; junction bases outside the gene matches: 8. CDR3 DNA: TGTGCCAGCAGCTTAGGGAGGGACAGGGGGTCGAGGCAGTTCTTC. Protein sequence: CASSLGRDRGSRQFF.

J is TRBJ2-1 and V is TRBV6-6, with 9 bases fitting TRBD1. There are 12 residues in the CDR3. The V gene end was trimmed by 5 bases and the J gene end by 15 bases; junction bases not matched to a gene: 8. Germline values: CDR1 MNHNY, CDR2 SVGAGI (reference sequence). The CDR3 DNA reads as TGTGCCAGCAGTCACAGGGGGCTAGTTGTGTTCTTC. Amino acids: CASSHRGLVVFF.

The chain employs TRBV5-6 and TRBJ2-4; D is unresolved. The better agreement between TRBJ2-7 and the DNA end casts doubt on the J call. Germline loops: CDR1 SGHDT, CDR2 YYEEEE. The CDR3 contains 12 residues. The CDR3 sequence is CASSRNQNEQYF. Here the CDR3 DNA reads TGTGCCAGCAGCCGAAATCAGAACGAGCAGTACTTC.

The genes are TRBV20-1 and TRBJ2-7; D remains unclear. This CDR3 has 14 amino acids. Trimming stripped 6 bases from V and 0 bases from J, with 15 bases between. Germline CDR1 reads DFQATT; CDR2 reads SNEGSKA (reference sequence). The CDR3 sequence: CSAPPRGRSYEQYF. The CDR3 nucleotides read TGCAGTGCCCCCCCGAGAGGACGCTCCTACGAGCAGTACTTC.

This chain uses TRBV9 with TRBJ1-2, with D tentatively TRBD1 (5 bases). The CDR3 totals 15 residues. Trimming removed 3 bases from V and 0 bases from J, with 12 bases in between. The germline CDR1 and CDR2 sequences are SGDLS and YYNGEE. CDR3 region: CASSAGLTTNYGYTF. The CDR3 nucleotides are TGTGCCAGCAGCGCGGGACTGACTACTAACTATGGCTACACCTTC.

The CDR3 DNA is TGTGCCAGCAGTGAAGAAGCCGATACGCAGTATTTT. Translation gives CASSEEADTQYF. The V gene is TRBV2, the J gene TRBJ2-3; D uncertain. In germline, CDR1 is SNHLY, CDR2 FYNNEI. This CDR3 has 12 amino acids. Trimming shortened V by 1 base and J by 6 bases, and 5 bases separated the two germline ends. Full variable domain (remainder filled in from reference TRBV2 and TRBJ2-3): EPEVTQTPSHQVTQMGQEVILRCVPISNHLYFYWYRQILGQKVEFLVSFYNNEISEKSEIFDDQFSVERPDGSNFTLKIRSTKLEDSAMYFCASSEEADTQYFGPGTRLTVL.